This T cell receptor (beta chain) was sequenced during a study of blood T cell repertoires in COVID-19. Study details: The study drew acute and convalescent COVID-19 samples from the United States, Italy and Spain. T cells, B-cell-depleted T cells, or PBMCs supplied cDNA or gDNA.

How the authors handled the data: Amplification from reference gene primers served as the basis for estimated nucleated cell counts. Clones were sequenced by immunoSEQ multiplex PCR, and TCRdb holds only the in-frame ones, with some missing. The D gene and trimming were derived from the DNA, and the V and J assignments and clone size from that table. The sample lists 100,000 to 120,000 clones; approximately 68% were seen once. The germline CDR1 and CDR2 sequences are MNHEY and SVGAGI. J lost 6 bases, V lost 6 bases, and 10 bases had no gene match. The length of the CDR3 is 14 residues. The rearrangement links TRBV6-5 to TRBJ1-1, with 7 positions matching TRBD1. The sample comprised peripheral blood. The sequence came from an older woman with acute or convalescent COVID-19. The CDR3 bases are TGTGCCAGCAGAAAAGGCAGGGGGAAGTCTGAAGCTTTCTTT. Translation: CASRKGRGKSEAFF.